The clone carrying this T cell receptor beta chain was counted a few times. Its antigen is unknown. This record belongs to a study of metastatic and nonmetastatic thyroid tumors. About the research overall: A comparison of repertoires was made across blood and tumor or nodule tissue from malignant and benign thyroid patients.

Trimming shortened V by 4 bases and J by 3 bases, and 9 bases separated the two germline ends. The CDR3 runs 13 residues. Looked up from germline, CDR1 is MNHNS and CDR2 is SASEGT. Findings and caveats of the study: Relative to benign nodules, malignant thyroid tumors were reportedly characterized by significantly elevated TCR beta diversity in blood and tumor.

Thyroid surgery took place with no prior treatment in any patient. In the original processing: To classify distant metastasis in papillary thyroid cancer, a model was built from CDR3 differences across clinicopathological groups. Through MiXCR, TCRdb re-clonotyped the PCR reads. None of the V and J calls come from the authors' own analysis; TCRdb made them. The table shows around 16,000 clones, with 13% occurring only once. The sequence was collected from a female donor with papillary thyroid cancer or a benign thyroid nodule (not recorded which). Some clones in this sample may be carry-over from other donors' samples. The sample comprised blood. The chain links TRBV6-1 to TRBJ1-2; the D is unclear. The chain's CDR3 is CASSAADHYGYTF. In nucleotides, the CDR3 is TGTGCCAGCAGTGCGGCGGATCACTATGGCTACACCTTC.